The rows below give T cell receptor beta chains drawn from one sample of a study of T cell responses to AZD1222 COVID-19 vaccine. The assay was immunoSEQ multiplex PCR, and TCRdb's table has in-frame clones only and misses some. This table holds approximately 99,000 clones, around 84% found once. Sequences were derived from peripheral blood, sampled on day 0 of AZD1222 vaccination. The receptors come from an adult in good health. Both conserved end residues are part of each CDR3. The D gene is left open where the match is weak. Some rows mark clone size as missing; the rest say once, few, many or name a class of expanded clone.

D gene: TRBD2
V gene: TRBV20-1
clone size: NA
CDR3 protein: CSASWLAGADDEQFF

D gene: NA
V gene: TRBV11-3
clone size: few
CDR3 protein: CASSSSGETEAFF

D gene: NA
V gene: TRBV30
clone size: NA
CDR3 protein: CAWKSGRAAFF

D gene: TRBD1
V gene: TRBV5-1
clone size: NA
CDR3 protein: CASSRGQEQETQYF

D gene: NA
V gene: TRBV10-3
clone size: NA
CDR3 protein: CASGPNPNSGNTIYF

D gene: NA
V gene: TRBV30
clone size: NA
CDR3 protein: CAWSVHTDTPGYF

D gene: NA
V gene: TRBV10-3
clone size: few
CDR3 protein: CAVSPAGTTYNEQFF

D gene: TRBD1
V gene: TRBV30
clone size: NA
CDR3 protein: CAWSVVGGTNEKLFF

D gene: NA
V gene: TRBV5-1
clone size: NA
CDR3 protein: CASSLQGTGELFF

D gene: NA
V gene: TRBV19
clone size: NA
CDR3 protein: CASRPGGGWQETQYF

D gene: NA
V gene: TRBV10-2
clone size: few
CDR3 protein: CASSESKKSGELFF

D gene: NA
V gene: TRBV5-1
clone size: NA
CDR3 protein: CASSLGLSLGRGEKLFF

D gene: TRBD2
V gene: TRBV7-6
clone size: NA
CDR3 protein: CASSRQDLAGGYNEQFF

D gene: NA
V gene: TRBV7-8
clone size: NA
CDR3 protein: CASSLISGNTEAFF

D gene: NA
V gene: TRBV2
clone size: NA
CDR3 protein: CASVGGGINYEQYF

D gene: NA
V gene: TRBV7-9
clone size: NA
CDR3 protein: CASSPTTTGNTEAFF

D gene: NA
V gene: TRBV7-9
clone size: NA
CDR3 protein: CASSLSTDSPLHF

D gene: TRBD2
V gene: TRBV18
clone size: NA
CDR3 protein: CASSPRDYAYEQYF

D gene: NA
V gene: TRBV9
clone size: NA
CDR3 protein: CASSVGAGTVYGYTF

D gene: NA
V gene: TRBV6-5
clone size: once
CDR3 protein: CASSYQPGDGTQYF

D gene: TRBD1
V gene: TRBV27
clone size: NA
CDR3 protein: CASSFTGGVGSTQYF

D gene: TRBD1
V gene: TRBV5-6
clone size: NA
CDR3 protein: CASSEGTGPSLLNQPQHF

D gene: NA
V gene: TRBV5-4
clone size: NA
CDR3 protein: CASSPGGVPQGGGEKLFF

D gene: TRBD2
V gene: TRBV18
clone size: NA
CDR3 protein: CASSQTSGGPNTGELFF

D gene: TRBD2
V gene: TRBV7-2
clone size: NA
CDR3 protein: CASSRRLAGGRANTGELFF

D gene: NA
V gene: TRBV7-2
clone size: NA
CDR3 protein: CASSPPGSSSYNEQFF

D gene: NA
V gene: TRBV5-1
clone size: NA
CDR3 protein: CASSLEDEKLFF

D gene: NA
V gene: TRBV7-8
clone size: NA
CDR3 protein: CASSSSGGEKLFF

D gene: NA
V gene: TRBV2
clone size: few
CDR3 protein: CASSPGLLSYEQYF

D gene: NA
V gene: TRBV19
clone size: NA
CDR3 protein: CASTGFNEKLFF

D gene: TRBD1
V gene: TRBV5-1
clone size: NA
CDR3 protein: CASSRTGAGEAFF

D gene: NA
V gene: TRBV28
clone size: NA
CDR3 protein: CASSSTGYSSGNTIYF